This note documents a single T cell receptor beta chain sequence. The target antigen is unknown. This entry is derived from a study of CD8 T cells in Susac syndrome. At the level of the study: At blood draw, Susac syndrome patients were therapy-naive, on corticosteroids, or on intravenous immunoglobulin alone.

Random hexamers served to reverse transcribe about 0.45 to 1 ug RNA. TCRdb itself ran the immunoSEQ multiplex PCR reads through MiXCR, one entry per CDR3 protein. The data show 50,000 to 55,000 distinct CDR3 sequences, with over 90% seen just once and roughly 0.79% held by the top ten. Study-wide results and caveats: The total CD8+ repertoires contained 15 to 20 Susac-specific public clones, and the CD8+ TEMRA repertoires contained four to six.

Germline V lookup: CDR1 KGHSH, CDR2 LQKENI. The CDR3 is made up of 13 amino acids. The ends were cut back, 2 bases at V and 0 bases at J, with 5 bases in the middle. This chain uses TRBV18 with TRBJ2-7; D gene unclear. The sequence was collected from a human donor with Susac syndrome. The sequenced sample consisted of CD8+ T cells from PBMCs. The CDR3 region has the DNA TGTGCCAGCTCACCATCCAACTCCTACGAGCAGTACTTC. Protein product: CASSPSNSYEQYF.